One sample yielded the 11 T cell receptor beta chains listed below, sequenced in a study of shared clonotypes between healthy human individuals. Sequencing was performed with immunoSEQ multiplex PCR; in TCRdb, only in-frame clones are kept and a portion is missing. Here the sample spans some 2,500,000 clones, about 90% being singletons. The sequenced sample was naive CD4+ T cells from PBMCs. Subset in this sample: CD45RA+ positively selected. The source of these receptors is a man aged 18 to 30 in good health. Some clones in this sample may be carry-over from other donors' samples.

The chain joins TRBV5-8 to TRBJ1-5; D possibly corresponds to TRBD1 (5 bases). The CDR3 covers 14 residues. V was clipped by 3 bases and J by 3 bases, with 10 bases between them. CDR1 is SGHTS, CDR2 YDEGEE, per germline. CDR3 sequence reads: CASSYGHTNQPQHF. As DNA, the CDR3 is TGTGCCAGCAGCTACGGACACACCAATCAGCCCCAGCATTTT.

A word on this clone: Other nucleotide sequences from this sample produce the same CDR3. This sequence joins TRBV5-4 and TRBJ2-2; D not resolved. V lost 1 base and J lost 0, with 4 bases in between. The CDR3 consists of 14 residues. CDR1 is SGHNT and CDR2 is YYREEE in the germline V gene (reference sequence). CDR3: CASSLTANTGELFF. The CDR3 coding sequence is TGTGCCAGCAGCTTGACGGCGAACACCGGGGAGCTGTTTTTT.

The genes are TRBV27 and TRBJ2-2; tentatively, D is TRBD1 (6 bases). The germline gives CDR1 MNHEY, CDR2 SMNVEV (reference sequence). The germline V and J ends were trimmed by 4 bases and 7 bases, with 13 bases remaining between them. The CDR3 is 14 amino acids. The CDR3 spells CASSYDRYFGELFF. The CDR3 DNA reads as TGTGCCAGCAGTTACGACAGGTACTTCGGGGAGCTGTTTTTT.

The chain recombines TRBV29-1 with TRBJ2-7, with a weak D call TRBD2 (6 bases). Trimming pared 4 bases from V and 3 bases from J, leaving 16 bases between. The germline V gene encodes CDR1 SQVTM and CDR2 ANQGSEA. The CDR3 consists of 14 residues. This CDR3 reads CSVGRSGGIYEQYF. DNA for the CDR3: TGCAGCGTTGGAAGGTCGGGCGGGATCTACGAGCAGTACTTC.

This clone was observed a single time. This sequence joins TRBV12-5 and TRBJ2-5, with D maybe TRBD2 (6 bases). The CDR3 spans 17 residues. CDR1 is LGHNT and CDR2 is FRNRAP in the germline V gene. The ends were cut back, 6 bases at V and 2 bases at J, with 22 bases in the middle. In DNA form, the CDR3 reads TGTGCTAGTGGCCCTGCCGCTGGTCTTCGGGGGCAAGAGACCCAGTACTTC. Translation gives CASGPAAGLRGQETQYF.

The chain is built from TRBV11-3 and TRBJ2-1, with TRBD2 as a possible D gene (6 bases). This CDR3 is built from 14 residues. Germline V gene lookup returns CDR1 SGHNT and CDR2 YENEEA. V shed 3 bases and J shed 7 bases, with 13 bases lying between them. CDR3 sequence (DNA): TGTGCCAGCAGCTTGGACGGGAGTCCTAATGAGCAGTTCTTC. Protein: CASSLDGSPNEQFF.

The rearrangement joins TRBV25-1 to TRBJ2-3; 9 positions agree with TRBD2. Germline V gives CDR1 MGHDK, CDR2 SYGVNS. The CDR3 is made up of 17 amino acids. Unmatched junction bases numbered 12, after V lost 6 bases and J lost 2 bases. In nucleotides, the CDR3 is TGTGCCAGCAGCTCGGGAGCCCTAGCGGGACTCACAGATACGCAGTATTTT. Protein sequence: CASSSGALAGLTDTQYF.

As regards this clone: An end of the junction does not agree with germline; a read error may underlie this. The chain employs TRBV7-2 and TRBJ1-1; TRBD1 is a possible D gene (5 bases). The CDR3 spans 14 residues. Germline V gene data show CDR1 as SGHTA and CDR2 as FQGNSA. The DNA of the CDR3 is TGTGCCAGCAGCTTATTCGGGGGGAACGCTGAAGCTTTCTTT. Translating gives CASSLFGGNAEAFF.

The rearrangement joins TRBV15 to TRBJ2-5; tentatively, D is TRBD2 (5 bases). This CDR3 has 15 amino acids. Trimming cost V 1 base and J 1 base, with 10 bases left between them. Germline CDR1 LNHNV, CDR2 YYDKDF (reference sequence). CDR3 coding DNA: TGTGCCACCAGCAGAGGGGGAGCGGCCCAAGAGACCCAGTACTTC. Translated, it gives CATSRGGAAQETQYF.

V and J are TRBV10-3 and TRBJ2-1; 11 nucleotides match TRBD2. Per the germline V gene, CDR1 is ENHRY and CDR2 is SYGVKD. This CDR3 region has 16 residues. Trimming took 5 bases from V and 10 from J; bases not matched to a gene: 13. The CDR3 bases are TGTGCCATCAGTTCTACGGTCACTAGCGGGAGTGTAGAGCAGTTCTTC. This codes for CAISSTVTSGSVEQFF.

This chain uses TRBV30 with TRBJ1-1; 7 bases are a match to TRBD1. V shed 0 bases, J shed 4 bases, and the junction held 8 bases outside the gene matches. Germline V gene lookup returns CDR1 GTSNPN and CDR2 SVGIG (reference sequence). The CDR3 totals 15 residues. CDR3 sequence: CAWSVIRQGVTEAFF. DNA for the CDR3: TGTGCCTGGAGTGTGATAAGGCAGGGGGTCACTGAAGCTTTCTTT.